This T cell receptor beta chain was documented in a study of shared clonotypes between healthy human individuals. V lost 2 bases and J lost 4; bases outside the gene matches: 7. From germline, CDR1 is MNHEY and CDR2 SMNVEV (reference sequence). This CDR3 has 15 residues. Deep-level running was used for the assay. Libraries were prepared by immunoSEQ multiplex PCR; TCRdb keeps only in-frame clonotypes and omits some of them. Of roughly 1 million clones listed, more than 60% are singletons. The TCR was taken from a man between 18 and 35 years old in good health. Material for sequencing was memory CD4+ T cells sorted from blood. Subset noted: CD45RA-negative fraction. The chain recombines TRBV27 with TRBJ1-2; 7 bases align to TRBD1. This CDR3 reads CASSLRQGGSYGYTF. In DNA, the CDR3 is TGTGCCAGCAGTTTACGACAGGGTGGAAGCTATGGCTACACCTTC.